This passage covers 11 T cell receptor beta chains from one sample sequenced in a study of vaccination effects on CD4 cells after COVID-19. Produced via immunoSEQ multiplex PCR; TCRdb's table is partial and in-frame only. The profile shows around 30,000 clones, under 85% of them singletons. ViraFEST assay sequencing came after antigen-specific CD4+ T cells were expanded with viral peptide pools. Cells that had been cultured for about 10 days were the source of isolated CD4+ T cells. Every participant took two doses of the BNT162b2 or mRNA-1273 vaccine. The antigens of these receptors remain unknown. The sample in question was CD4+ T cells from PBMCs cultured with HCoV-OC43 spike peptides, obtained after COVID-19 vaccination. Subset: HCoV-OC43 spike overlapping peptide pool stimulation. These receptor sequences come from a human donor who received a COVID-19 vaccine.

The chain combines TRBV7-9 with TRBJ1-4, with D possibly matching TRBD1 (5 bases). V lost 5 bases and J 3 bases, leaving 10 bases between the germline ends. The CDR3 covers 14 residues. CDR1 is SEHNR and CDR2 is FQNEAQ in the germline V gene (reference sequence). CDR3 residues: CASSPGRANEKLFF. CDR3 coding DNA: TGTGCCAGCAGCCCAGGGAGGGCTAATGAAAAACTGTTTTTT.

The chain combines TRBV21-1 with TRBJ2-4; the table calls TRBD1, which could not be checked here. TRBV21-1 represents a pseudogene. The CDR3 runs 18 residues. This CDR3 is CASSKRDRVPPAKNIQYF. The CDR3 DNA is TGTGCCAGCAGCAAACGGGACAGGGTTCCCCCAGCCAAAAACATTCAGTACTTC.

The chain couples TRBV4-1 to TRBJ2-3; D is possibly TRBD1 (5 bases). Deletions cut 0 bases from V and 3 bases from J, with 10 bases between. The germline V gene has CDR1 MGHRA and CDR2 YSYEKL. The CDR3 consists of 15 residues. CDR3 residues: CASSQDGQTTDTQYF. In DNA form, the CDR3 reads TGCGCCAGCAGCCAAGACGGACAAACGACAGATACGCAGTATTTT.

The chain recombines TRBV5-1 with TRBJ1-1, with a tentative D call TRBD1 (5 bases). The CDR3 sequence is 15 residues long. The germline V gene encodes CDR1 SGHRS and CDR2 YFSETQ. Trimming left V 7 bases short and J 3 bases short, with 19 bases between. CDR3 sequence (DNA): TGCGCCAGCCACCGCTTGACGGGGCAGGACACTGAAGCTTTCTTT. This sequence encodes CASHRLTGQDTEAFF.

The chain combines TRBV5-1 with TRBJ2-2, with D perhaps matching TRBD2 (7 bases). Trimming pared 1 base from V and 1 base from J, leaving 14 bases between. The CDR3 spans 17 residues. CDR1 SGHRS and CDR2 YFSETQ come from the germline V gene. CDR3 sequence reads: CASSLRGGGLNTGELFF. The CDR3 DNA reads TGCGCCAGCAGCTTGCGGGGCGGGGGCCTGAACACCGGGGAGCTGTTTTTT.

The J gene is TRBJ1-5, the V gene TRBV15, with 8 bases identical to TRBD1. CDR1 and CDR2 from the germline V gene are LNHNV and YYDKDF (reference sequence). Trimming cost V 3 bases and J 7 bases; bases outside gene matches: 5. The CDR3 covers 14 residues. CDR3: CATSRATGDQPQHF. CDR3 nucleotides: TGTGCCACCAGCAGGGCGACAGGGGACCAGCCCCAGCATTTT.

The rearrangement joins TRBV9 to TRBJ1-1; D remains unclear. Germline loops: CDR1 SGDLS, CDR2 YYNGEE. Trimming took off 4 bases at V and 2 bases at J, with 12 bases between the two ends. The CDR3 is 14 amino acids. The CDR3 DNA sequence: TGTGCCAGCAGCCCGAGGACTCTAAACACTGAAGCTTTCTTT. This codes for CASSPRTLNTEAFF.

DNA for the CDR3: TGTGCCACCAGCAGAGAGGGGTATGGTTACGAGCAGTACTTC. Translation gives CATSREGYGYEQYF. J is TRBJ2-7 and V is TRBV15; D remains unclear. The CDR3 is made up of 14 amino acids. V lost 0 bases, J lost 4 bases, and 10 bases lay in between. Germline V CDR1 and CDR2: LNHNV, YYDKDF (reference sequence). Full variable domain (missing parts from reference TRBV15 and TRBJ2-7): DAMVIQNPRYQVTQFGKPVTLSCSQTLNHNVMYWYQQKSSQAPKLLFHYYDKDFNNEADTPDNFQSRRPNTSFCFLDIRSPGLGDTAMYLCATSREGYGYEQYFGPGTRLTVT.

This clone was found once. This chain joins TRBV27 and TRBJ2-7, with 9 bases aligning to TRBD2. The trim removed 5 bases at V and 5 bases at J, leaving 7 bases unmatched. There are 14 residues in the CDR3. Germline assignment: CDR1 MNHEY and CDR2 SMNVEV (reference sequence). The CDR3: CASSPGTSYHEQYF. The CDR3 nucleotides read TGTGCCAGCAGTCCCGGGACTAGCTACCACGAGCAGTACTTC.

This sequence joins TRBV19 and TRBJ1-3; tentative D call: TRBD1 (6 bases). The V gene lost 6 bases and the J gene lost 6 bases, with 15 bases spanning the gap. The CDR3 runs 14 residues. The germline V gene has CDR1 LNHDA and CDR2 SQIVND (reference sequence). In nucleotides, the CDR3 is TGTGCCAGTAGCCACACTGGACAGCTAAACACCATATATTTT. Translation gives CASSHTGQLNTIYF.

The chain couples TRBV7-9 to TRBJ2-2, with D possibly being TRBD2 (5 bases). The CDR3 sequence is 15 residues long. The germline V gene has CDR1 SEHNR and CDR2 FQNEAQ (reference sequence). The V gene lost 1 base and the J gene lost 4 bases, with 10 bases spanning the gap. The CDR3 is CASSLGEWSTGELFF. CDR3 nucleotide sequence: TGTGCCAGCAGCTTAGGGGAGTGGAGCACCGGGGAGCTGTTTTTT. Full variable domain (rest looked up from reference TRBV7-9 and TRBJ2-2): DTGVSQNPRHKITKRGQNVTFRCDPISEHNRLYWYRQTLGQGPEFLTYFQNEAQLEKSRLLSDRFSAERPKGSFSTLEIQRTEQGDSAMYLCASSLGEWSTGELFFGEGSRLTVL.